These 21 T cell receptor beta chains came from one sample sequenced in a study of shared clonotypes between healthy human individuals. As defined, naive CD8 cells were CD45RO-negative and positively selected for CCR7, with terminally differentiated effector memory CD45RA+ cells excluded. Sequenced by immunoSEQ multiplex PCR; TCRdb stores in-frame clones only, minus some. The sample has roughly 2.1 million clones; around 93% are singletons. Input material: naive CD8+ T cells from PBMCs. Receptors originate from a man between 18 and 35 years old in good health. Some clones in this sample may be carry-over from other donors' samples.

V is TRBV27 and J is TRBJ1-2; 9 bases are a match to TRBD1. The trim removed 5 bases at V and 5 bases at J, leaving 9 bases unmatched. The CDR3 runs to 15 residues. From germline, CDR1 is MNHEY and CDR2 SMNVEV (reference sequence). The CDR3 reads CASSTTGTGRYGYTF. The CDR3 DNA follows: TGTGCCAGCAGTACCACCGGGACAGGGCGATATGGCTACACCTTC.

Only one count was recorded for this clone. The chain recombines TRBV7-9 with TRBJ2-3, with a weak D call TRBD2 (5 bases). Trimming stripped 6 bases from V and 5 bases from J, with 9 bases between. The CDR3 extends over 12 amino acids. Germline assignment: CDR1 SEHNR and CDR2 FQNEAQ (reference sequence). This CDR3 is CASSKSGDTQYF. CDR3 bases: TGTGCCAGCAGTAAAAGCGGAGATACGCAGTATTTT. The complete variable domain, with remaining parts taken from reference TRBV7-9 and TRBJ2-3, reads DTGVSQNPRHKITKRGQNVTFRCDPISEHNRLYWYRQTLGQGPEFLTYFQNEAQLEKSRLLSDRFSAERPKGSFSTLEIQRTEQGDSAMYLCASSKSGDTQYFGPGTRLTVL.

The chain recombines TRBV29-1 with TRBJ2-7, with TRBD2 matching over 13 bases. Trimming at V came to 7 bases and at J to 2 bases, leaving 2 bases not matched to a gene. Germline CDR1 and CDR2: SQVTM and ANQGSEA. The CDR3 is 13 residues long. The CDR3 sequence is CSGTSGRAYEQYF. In DNA, the CDR3 is TGCAGCGGAACTAGCGGGAGGGCCTACGAGCAGTACTTC.

This chain links TRBV11-2 with TRBJ2-7; D gene unclear. Trimming shortened V by 1 base and J by 0 bases, and 10 bases separated the two germline ends. This CDR3 spans 15 amino acids. CDR1 is SGHAT, CDR2 FQNNGV, per germline. The CDR3: CASSLVGPASYEQYF. The DNA of the CDR3 is TGTGCCAGCAGCTTAGTAGGGCCGGCCTCCTACGAGCAGTACTTC.

This clone was observed a single time. This chain connects TRBV27 to TRBJ2-2; D not resolved. Per the germline V gene, CDR1 is MNHEY and CDR2 is SMNVEV (reference sequence). The CDR3 runs 13 residues. Trimming cost V 7 bases and J 6 bases, with 12 bases left between them. The CDR3 here is CASNSQGAGELFF. CDR3 DNA: TGTGCCAGCAACTCCCAAGGAGCCGGGGAGCTGTTTTTT.

The chain joins TRBV27 to TRBJ2-7, with 9 positions matching TRBD2. The length of the CDR3 is 17 residues. The J segment lost 4 bases and the V segment lost 5 bases, leaving 15 bases of the junction unmatched. Germline-derived CDR1 and CDR2 are MNHEY and SMNVEV (reference sequence). This CDR3 is CASSETSLAGVLYEQYF. In DNA form, the CDR3 reads TGTGCCAGCAGTGAAACCTCACTAGCGGGCGTACTATACGAGCAGTACTTC.

The V call is TRBV7-3, the J call TRBJ2-5; 7 positions agree with TRBD2. This CDR3 has 16 residues. V was clipped by 5 bases and J by 5 bases; unmatched bases: 14. The germline V gene has CDR1 SGHTA and CDR2 FQGTGA. The CDR3 spells CASSPGVAGPRETQYF. The CDR3, as DNA: TGTGCCAGCAGCCCCGGGGTAGCGGGCCCGCGGGAGACCCAGTACTTC.

The V gene is TRBV4-1, the J gene TRBJ2-5, with D hard to call. CDR1 is MGHRA, CDR2 YSYEKL, per germline. The CDR3 length is 13 residues. V shed 4 bases and J shed 0 bases, with 6 bases lying between them. In DNA, the CDR3 is TGCGCCAGCAGCCCTAGGTACCAAGAGACCCAGTACTTC. It encodes CASSPRYQETQYF.

On this clone: The germline gene is not matched at one end of the junction; a read error may be the cause. The chain links TRBV19 to TRBJ2-7; TRBD1 might be the D (6 bases). The CDR3 loop spans 11 amino acids. Germline V gives CDR1 LNHDA, CDR2 SQIVND (reference sequence). As DNA, the CDR3 is TGTGCCAGTAGTATCCCAAAGGGGGTGGTCTTC. This gives the protein CASSIPKGVVF.

V and J are TRBV9 and TRBJ1-2, with D possibly matching TRBD1 (5 bases). V was clipped by 0 bases and J by 4 bases, with 7 bases between them. In germline, CDR1 is SGDLS, CDR2 YYNGEE. The CDR3 totals 13 residues. CDR3 DNA: TGTGCCAGCAGCGTAGCAGGGATCTATGGCTACACCTTC. Its translation: CASSVAGIYGYTF.

This chain joins TRBV14 and TRBJ2-7, with TRBD1 matching over 9 bases. The CDR3 has 17 amino acids. The V and J ends lost 4 bases and 6 bases, in that order; junction bases with no gene match: 16. CDR1 SGHDN and CDR2 FVKESK come from the germline V gene. The CDR3 sequence is CASSLRIYRDRDSEQYF. The CDR3, as DNA: TGTGCCAGCAGCCTCCGCATATACCGGGACAGGGACAGCGAGCAGTACTTC.

The rearrangement uses TRBV27 and TRBJ1-5, with 7 nucleotides matching TRBD1. This CDR3 comprises 16 residues. With V trimmed by 5 bases and J by 2 bases, 9 bases remained unmatched. CDR1 is MNHEY and CDR2 is SMNVEV in the germline V gene (reference sequence). CDR3 sequence reads: CASSPTGKPGNQPQHF. For the CDR3, the DNA is TGTGCCAGCAGTCCGACAGGGAAGCCTGGCAATCAGCCCCAGCATTTT.

Regarding this clone: At the DNA level, this CDR3 is encoded by other sequences in the same sample as well. The chain has TRBV5-4 and TRBJ1-1; the D gene is possibly TRBD1 (5 bases). CDR3 length equals 11 residues. Trimming stripped 0 bases from V and 8 bases from J, with 5 bases between. CDR1 is SGHNT, CDR2 YYREEE, per germline (reference sequence). CDR3 sequence (DNA): TGTGCCAGCAGCTTGGGGACAGAAGCTTTCTTT. Amino acids: CASSLGTEAFF.

The gene calls are TRBV7-8 and TRBJ2-7; 10 bases align to TRBD1. Trimming at V came to 4 bases and at J to 2 bases, leaving 5 bases not matched to a gene. The CDR3 is 15 residues long. From germline, CDR1 is SGHVS and CDR2 FQNEAQ. The CDR3 coding sequence is TGTGCCAGCAGCTCAGACAGGGGGCTTACCTACGAGCAGTACTTC. It codes for CASSSDRGLTYEQYF.

This clone was seen once. V and J are TRBV14 and TRBJ2-1; D is undetermined. Trimming took off 1 base at V and 7 bases at J, with 11 bases between the two ends. The germline V gene encodes CDR1 SGHDN and CDR2 FVKESK. This CDR3 contains 14 residues. The CDR3 protein is CASSQGPLGNEQFF. CDR3 nucleotides: TGTGCCAGCAGCCAAGGACCCCTGGGGAATGAGCAGTTCTTC.

The rearrangement links TRBV19 to TRBJ1-4; 9 positions agree with TRBD1. With V trimmed by 5 bases and J by 5 bases, 6 bases remained unmatched. The CDR3 length is 15 residues. The germline V gene encodes CDR1 LNHDA and CDR2 SQIVND (reference sequence). In DNA form, the CDR3 reads TGTGCCAGTAGTCCCCGGGACAGGGTGAATGAAAAACTGTTTTTT. Residues: CASSPRDRVNEKLFF. Variable domain in full (rest from reference TRBV19 and TRBJ1-4): DGGITQSPKYLFRKEGQNVTLSCEQNLNHDAMYWYRQDPGQGLRLIYYSQIVNDFQKGDIAEGYSVSREKKESFPLTVTSAQKNPTAFYLCASSPRDRVNEKLFFGSGTQLSVL.

The chain combines TRBV4-1 with TRBJ2-5, with 10 bases aligning to TRBD2. Germline trimming cut 1 base from V and 4 bases from J; bases unmatched to any gene: 15. The CDR3 has 19 amino acids. The V gene's germline CDR1 is MGHRA and CDR2 YSYEKL. The CDR3, as DNA: TGCGCCAGCAGCCAAGGTGTTCTAGCGGGAGTTGAGGCCGGAGAGACCCAGTACTTC. This sequence encodes CASSQGVLAGVEAGETQYF.

This clone was recorded once. V usage is TRBV21-1 and J usage is TRBJ2-7; the DNA was not compared with TRBD1, the D call given in the table. TRBV21-1 is annotated as a pseudogene. This CDR3 has 17 residues. CDR3 sequence (DNA): TGTGCCAGCAGCAAAGGCTATGACAGCTTTGTCCCGGGCGAGCAGTACTTC. The encoded protein is CASSKGYDSFVPGEQYF.

The rearrangement joins TRBV2 to TRBJ2-7, with D possibly being TRBD2 (5 bases). The CDR3 loop spans 16 amino acids. The V gene lost 3 bases and the J gene lost 1 base, with 16 bases spanning the gap. CDR1 SNHLY and CDR2 FYNNEI come from the germline V gene. The CDR3 spells CASSDFDYYQSYEQYF. CDR3 sequence (DNA): TGTGCCAGCAGTGATTTCGACTACTATCAATCCTACGAGCAGTACTTC.

The rearrangement uses TRBV27 and TRBJ2-7; D might be TRBD2 (5 bases). V lost 4 bases and J lost 2, with 12 bases in between. Germline CDR1 and CDR2: MNHEY and SMNVEV (reference sequence). The CDR3 covers 14 residues. The CDR3 here is CASSWNTRTYEQYF. CDR3 DNA sequence: TGTGCCAGCAGTTGGAACACTAGAACCTACGAGCAGTACTTC.

The V and J genes are TRBV5-1 and TRBJ2-7; tentative D call: TRBD2 (5 bases). V lost 2 bases, J lost 3 bases, and 12 bases lay in between. This CDR3 comprises 14 residues. Germline CDR1 is SGHRS and CDR2 is YFSETQ. The CDR3 nucleotides read TGCGCCAGCAGCTTTACGGGGTCCAACTACGAGCAGTACTTC. Translation gives CASSFTGSNYEQYF.